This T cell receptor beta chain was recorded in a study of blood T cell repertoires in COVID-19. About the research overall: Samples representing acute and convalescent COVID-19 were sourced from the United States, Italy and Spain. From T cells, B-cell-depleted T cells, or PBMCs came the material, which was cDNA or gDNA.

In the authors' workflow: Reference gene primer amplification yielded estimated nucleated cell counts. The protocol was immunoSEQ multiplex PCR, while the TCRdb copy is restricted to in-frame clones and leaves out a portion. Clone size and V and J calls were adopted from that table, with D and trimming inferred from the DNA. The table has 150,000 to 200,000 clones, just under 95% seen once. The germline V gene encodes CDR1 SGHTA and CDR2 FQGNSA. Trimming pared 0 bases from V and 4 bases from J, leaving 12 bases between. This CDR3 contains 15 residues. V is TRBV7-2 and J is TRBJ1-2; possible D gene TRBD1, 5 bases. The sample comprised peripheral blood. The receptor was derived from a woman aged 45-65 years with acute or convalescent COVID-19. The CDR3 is CASSLAPGSGYGYTF. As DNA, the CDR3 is TGTGCCAGCAGCTTAGCTCCAGGGTCCGGCTATGGCTACACCTTC.